Presented here are 15 T cell receptor beta chains from one specimen sequenced in a study of PD-L1 blockade in urothelial cancer. Method: immunoSEQ multiplex PCR; TCRdb's copy keeps in-frame clones and lacks some. Found here are more than 75,000 clones, more than 85% of them singletons; the top ten hold over 8.5%. The sample in question was PBMCs, obtained around atezolizumab (anti-PD-L1) treatment. The receptor set was obtained from a man aged 60-69 years with urothelial cancer.

This chain joins TRBV28 and TRBJ1-2; 7 bases line up with TRBD1. The CDR3 loop spans 13 amino acids. Germline V gene data show CDR1 as MDHEN and CDR2 as SYDVKM. Trimming took 6 bases from V and 4 from J; bases not matched to a gene: 5. In nucleotides, the CDR3 is TGTGCCAGCAGCCCCGGGACAGTCTATGGCTACACCTTC. This sequence encodes CASSPGTVYGYTF.

This clone was seen only once. The chain joins TRBV7-2 to TRBJ2-2; D may be TRBD1 (5 bases). The V end lost 1 base, the J end lost 4 bases, and 13 bases lay between the germline ends. In germline, CDR1 is SGHTA, CDR2 FQGNSA. The CDR3 spans 16 residues. The CDR3 loop reads CASSLEGALVTGELFF. The CDR3 DNA sequence: TGTGCCAGCAGCTTAGAAGGGGCGCTGGTCACCGGGGAGCTGTTTTTT.

The chain combines TRBV4-3 with TRBJ2-1; 14 nucleotides match TRBD2. This CDR3 region has 17 residues. Trimming took 1 base from V and 8 from J; bases not matched to a gene: 7. Germline CDR1 LGHNA, CDR2 YSLEER. This chain's CDR3 is CASSQGLAGGQMYEQFF. The CDR3, as DNA: TGCGCCAGCAGCCAAGGACTAGCGGGAGGGCAAATGTATGAGCAGTTCTTC.

The chain joins TRBV7-8 to TRBJ2-1; 8 bases match TRBD2. The CDR3 spans 17 residues. Looked up from germline, CDR1 is SGHVS and CDR2 is FQNEAQ. V shed 2 bases, J shed 8 bases, and the junction held 14 bases outside the gene matches. CDR3: CASSLTGREGWIYEQFF. In nucleotides, the CDR3 is TGTGCCAGCAGCTTAACGGGACGGGAGGGTTGGATCTATGAGCAGTTCTTC.

J is TRBJ2-2 and V is TRBV7-8; 8 bases match TRBD2. Germline CDR1 is SGHVS and CDR2 is FQNEAQ. CDR3 size: 15 residues. With V trimmed by 1 base and J by 7 bases, 5 bases remained unmatched. DNA for the CDR3: TGTGCCAGCAGCTTAGGCGGGGGGAGGAGCGGGGAGCTGTTTTTT. As protein: CASSLGGGRSGELFF.

The J gene is TRBJ2-1, the V gene TRBV6-6; TRBD2 matches at 8 bases. Trimming at V came to 6 bases and at J to 10 bases, leaving 5 bases not matched to a gene. Looked up from germline, CDR1 is MNHNY and CDR2 is SVGAGI (reference sequence). CDR3 length: 12 residues. The CDR3 DNA sequence: TGTGCCAGCAGCCCCGGGGGGGAAGAGCAGTTCTTC. Translating gives CASSPGGEEQFF.

The CDR3 region is CASSMMMDSSYEQYF. CDR3 coding DNA: TGTGCCAGTAGTATGATGATGGACAGTTCCTACGAGCAGTACTTC. V and J are TRBV19 and TRBJ2-7; tentatively, D is TRBD1 (6 bases). Germline CDR1 is LNHDA and CDR2 is SQIVND (reference sequence). The CDR3 runs to 15 residues. V was pared by 3 bases and J by 1 base, with 13 bases between.

V gene TRBV5-1 combines with J gene TRBJ1-1, with D possibly matching TRBD1 (5 bases). V was clipped by 4 bases and J by 9 bases, with 16 bases between them. CDR3 length: 13 amino acids. CDR1 is SGHRS, CDR2 YFSETQ, per germline. CDR3 nucleotides: TGCGCCAGCAGCACGACCGGGGCGGGAAAAGCTTTCTTT. Residues: CASSTTGAGKAFF. Full variable domain (missing parts from reference TRBV5-1 and TRBJ1-1): KAGVTQTPRYLIKTRGQQVTLSCSPISGHRSVSWYQQTPGQGLQFLFEYFSETQRNKGNFPGRFSGRQFSNSRSEMNVSTLELGDSALYLCASSTTGAGKAFFGQGTRLTVV.

This clone was recorded a few times. V is TRBV4-1 and J is TRBJ1-2; D possibly corresponds to TRBD1 (6 bases). Trimming cost V 6 bases and J 3 bases, with 14 bases left between them. The CDR3 sequence is 14 residues long. The V gene's germline CDR1 is MGHRA and CDR2 YSYEKL. The CDR3 region is CASSSQGRYYGYTF. The CDR3 nucleotides are TGCGCCAGCAGTTCGCAGGGGAGATACTATGGCTACACCTTC.

V gene TRBV9 combines with J gene TRBJ2-3; 9 bases fit TRBD1. Trimming removed 4 bases from V and 3 bases from J; junction bases left unmatched: 6. This CDR3 region has 15 residues. Per germline, CDR1 SGDLS and CDR2 YYNGEE. CDR3 DNA: TGTGCCAGCAGCACGGGGACAGGGACAACAGATACGCAGTATTTT. It specifies CASSTGTGTTDTQYF.

The chain couples TRBV6-5 to TRBJ1-6; TRBD1 might be the D (6 bases). The germline gives CDR1 MNHEY, CDR2 SVGAGI. V was trimmed by 10 bases and J by 2 bases, leaving 15 bases between them. The CDR3 is made up of 15 amino acids. The CDR3 region has the DNA TGTGCCACCGCTACAGGGTCTACCTATAATTCACCCCTCCACTTT. Translating it yields CATATGSTYNSPLHF.

The CDR3 loop reads CASSLGLAEGEQYF. The CDR3 DNA follows: TGTGCCAGCAGCTTAGGACTAGCGGAGGGGGAGCAGTACTTC. The chain employs TRBV7-2 and TRBJ2-7; 9 bases match TRBD2. Germline assignment: CDR1 SGHTA and CDR2 FQGNSA. Unmatched junction bases numbered 5, after V lost 1 base and J lost 7 bases. The CDR3 runs 14 residues.

The CDR3 sequence: CASSPRPEFDRIVYGYTF. The CDR3, as DNA: TGCGCCAGCAGCCCCAGGCCTGAGTTTGACCGAATCGTCTATGGCTACACCTTC. This chain connects TRBV5-1 to TRBJ1-2; D is unresolved. The CDR3 sequence is 18 residues long. CDR1 is SGHRS and CDR2 is YFSETQ in the germline V gene. Trimming took off 4 bases at V and 4 bases at J, with 26 bases between the two ends.

V and J are TRBV4-3 and TRBJ2-5; maybe TRBD2 (6 bases). Trimming removed 0 bases at V and 5 bases at J, with 10 bases between. There are 14 residues in the CDR3. The germline gives CDR1 LGHNA, CDR2 YSLEER. The CDR3 protein is CASSQDLRGETQYF. The CDR3 nucleotides are TGCGCCAGCAGCCAAGATCTCCGGGGGGAGACCCAGTACTTC.

The rearrangement joins TRBV18 to TRBJ2-1, with 11 bases matching TRBD2. CDR1 and CDR2 from the germline V gene are KGHSH and LQKENI. This CDR3 has 17 amino acids. V lost 1 base to trimming and J lost 4 bases; unmatched junction nucleotides: 6. CDR3 amino acids: CASSPRERLAGYNEQFF. The CDR3 nucleotides read TGTGCCAGCTCACCACGAGAAAGACTAGCGGGATACAATGAGCAGTTCTTC.